Listed here are 6 T cell receptor beta chains from one sample, sequenced in a study of CD8+ T cells in alopecia areata. Treatment of the sample: oral pan-JAK inhibitor, 5-10 mg twice daily. As the sequencing template, cDNA was produced by extracting RNA and reverse transcribing it. Only in-frame clones appear in the TCRdb table, and some are missing; sequencing was by immunoSEQ multiplex PCR. This sample has about 190,000 clones, with 58% found just once. Material: CD8+ T cells sorted from blood, obtained at week 24, from a patient treated with tofacitinib. All receptors come from a human donor with alopecia areata.

The chain joins TRBV7-6 to TRBJ1-4, with no clear D. Per germline, CDR1 SGHVS and CDR2 FNYEAQ. This CDR3 spans 13 amino acids. Trimming pared 5 bases from V and 4 bases from J, leaving 8 bases between. The DNA of the CDR3 is TGTGCCAGCAGCCCCGCGGTTAATGAAAAACTGTTTTTT. This gives the protein CASSPAVNEKLFF.

This clone has at least ten counts. The chain joins TRBV2 to TRBJ1-5; 9 nucleotides align to TRBD1. The CDR3 runs to 14 residues. The V gene's germline CDR1 is SNHLY and CDR2 FYNNEI. The V gene end was trimmed by 5 bases and the J gene end by 7 bases; junction bases not matched to a gene: 6. CDR3 nucleotide sequence: TGTGCCAGCAGTCGACAGGGGGGGAGGCAGCCCCAGCATTTT. Its translation is CASSRQGGRQPQHF.

This clone is a singleton in its sample. This chain connects TRBV30 to TRBJ1-2; TRBD1 matches 8 bases. The CDR3 is 13 residues long. J was trimmed by 8 bases and V by 3 bases; bases with no gene match: 8. Germline V gene data show CDR1 as GTSNPN and CDR2 as SVGIG (reference sequence). The CDR3: CAWRTATGDGYTF. For the CDR3, the DNA is TGTGCCTGGAGAACCGCGACAGGGGACGGCTACACCTTC.

In its sample, this clone was seen a few times. The chain joins TRBV7-8 to TRBJ1-5; D is unresolved. The CDR3 sequence is 16 residues long. Per germline, CDR1 SGHVS and CDR2 FQNEAQ. V shed 5 bases and J shed 2 bases, with 16 bases lying between them. This CDR3 reads CASSPSPWVGNQPQHF. DNA for the CDR3: TGTGCCAGCAGCCCTTCTCCGTGGGTGGGCAATCAGCCCCAGCATTTT. The full variable domain, with the rest looked up from reference TRBV7-8 and TRBJ1-5, is GAGVSQSPRYKVAKRGQDVALRCDPISGHVSLFWYQQALGQGPEFLTYFQNEAQLDKSGLPSDRFFAERPEGSVSTLKIQRTQQEDSAVYLCASSPSPWVGNQPQHFGDGTRLSIL.

A few counts support this clone. V and J are TRBV27 and TRBJ1-4; D not certain. Germline values: CDR1 MNHEY, CDR2 SMNVEV (reference sequence). The CDR3 has 13 amino acids. Trimming shortened V by 7 bases and J by 5 bases, and 11 bases separated the two germline ends. CDR3 coding DNA: TGTGCCAGCATGGAACGGCTAAATGAAAAACTGTTTTTT. This gives the protein CASMERLNEKLFF.

This clone was recorded many times. The J gene is TRBJ1-1, the V gene TRBV10-3; D remains unclear. The CDR3 has 13 residues. Germline V gives CDR1 ENHRY, CDR2 SYGVKD. Trimming took 10 bases from V and 2 from J, leaving 14 bases between them. The CDR3, as DNA: TGTGCCACAAACCTACAGTATAACACTGAAGCTTTCTTT. Protein sequence: CATNLQYNTEAFF.